Reported below is one TCR beta chain. Antigen unknown. Trimming removed 1 base at V and 4 bases at J, with 1 base between. Germline CDR1 is LGHNT and CDR2 is FRNRAP. The CDR3 contains 11 residues. The data were obtained in a study of cytotoxic CD8 clonotypes in ibrutinib-treated CLL. Study summary: Among the patients, more than ten presented as relapsed/refractory and over 14 as treatment-naive; around 17 showed unmutated IGHV. Whole-study findings and limits: Researchers report that baseline clonality outpaced age-matched healthy donors and tracked circulating CD8+ T-cell counts.

Assay: immunoSEQ multiplex PCR; the TCRdb copy retains only in-frame clones and omits some. The table has approximately 90,000 clones, approximately 80% seen once. The origin of this receptor is a human donor with chronic lymphocytic leukemia. Sample: PBMCs, taken after 24 months of ibrutinib treatment. This chain links TRBV12-5 with TRBJ2-5; D is undetermined. CDR3 residues: CASGLGETQYF. For the CDR3, the DNA is TGTGCTAGTGGTTTGGGAGAGACCCAGTACTTC.